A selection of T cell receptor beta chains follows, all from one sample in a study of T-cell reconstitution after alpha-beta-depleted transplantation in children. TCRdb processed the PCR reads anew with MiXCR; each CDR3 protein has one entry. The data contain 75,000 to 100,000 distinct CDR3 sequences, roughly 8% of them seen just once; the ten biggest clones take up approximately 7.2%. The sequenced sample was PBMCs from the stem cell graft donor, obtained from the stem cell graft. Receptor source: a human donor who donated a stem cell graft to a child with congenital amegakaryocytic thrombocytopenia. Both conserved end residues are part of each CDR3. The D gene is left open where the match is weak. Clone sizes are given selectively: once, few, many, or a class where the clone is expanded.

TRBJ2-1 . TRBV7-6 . CASSFETVGSSYNEQFF TGTGCCAGCAGCTTCGAAACCGTCGGGAGTTCCTACAATGAGCAGTTCTTC
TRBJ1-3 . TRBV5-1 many CASSLAGGSGGNTIYF TGCGCCAGCAGCTTGGCCGGCGGCAGCGGGGGAAACACCATATATTTT
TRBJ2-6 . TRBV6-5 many CASSYVGLGFSGANVLTF TGTGCCAGCAGTTACGTGGGTTTAGGCTTCTCTGGGGCCAACGTCCTGACTTTC
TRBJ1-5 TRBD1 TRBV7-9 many CASSPDRGNQPQHF TGTGCCAGCAGCCCCGACAGGGGGAATCAGCCCCAGCATTTT
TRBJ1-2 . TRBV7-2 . CASSLAYRDTVNYGYTF TGTGCCAGCAGCTTAGCCTACCGGGACACCGTGAACTATGGCTACACCTTC
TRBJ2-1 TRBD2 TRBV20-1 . CSALSFEGLADHNEQFF TGCAGTGCTCTCTCCTTCGAAGGACTAGCGGACCATAATGAGCAGTTCTTC
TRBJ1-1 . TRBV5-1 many CASRADEGWMNTEAFF TGCGCCAGCAGAGCCGACGAGGGCTGGATGAACACTGAAGCTTTCTTT
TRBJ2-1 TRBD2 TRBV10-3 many CAISGGETAYNEQFF TGTGCCATCAGCGGGGGGGAGACAGCCTACAATGAGCAGTTCTTC
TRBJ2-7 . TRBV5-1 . CASRQIHEQYF TGCGCCAGCAGGCAGATCCACGAGCAGTACTTC
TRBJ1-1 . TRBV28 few CASSSWSGNTEAFF TGTGCCAGCAGCTCATGGTCGGGGAACACTGAAGCTTTCTTT
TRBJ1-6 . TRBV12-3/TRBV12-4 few CASSSRALGGNSPLHF TGTGCCAGCAGTTCCAGGGCTCTTGGGGGTAATTCACCCCTCCACTTT
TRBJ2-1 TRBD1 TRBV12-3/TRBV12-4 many CASSSGTANNEQFF TGTGCCAGCAGTTCCGGGACAGCTAACAATGAGCAGTTCTTC
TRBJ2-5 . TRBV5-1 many CASSPGGYKETQYF TGCGCCAGCAGCCCCGGGGGATATAAGGAGACCCAGTACTTC
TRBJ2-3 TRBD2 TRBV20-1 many CSASGGIATEDTQYF TGCAGTGCTAGCGGGGGGATCGCAACCGAAGATACGCAGTATTTT
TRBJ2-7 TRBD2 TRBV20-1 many CSALTQGGTSAYYEQYF TGCAGTGCTCTCACTCAGGGGGGGACTAGCGCCTACTACGAGCAGTACTTC
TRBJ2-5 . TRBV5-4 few CASSPRSKAETQYF TGTGCCAGCAGCCCCCGGTCCAAGGCAGAGACCCAGTACTTC
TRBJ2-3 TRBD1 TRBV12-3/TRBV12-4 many CASSSGQDLTSTDTQYF TGTGCCAGCAGTTCGGGACAGGACCTCACTAGCACAGATACGCAGTATTTT
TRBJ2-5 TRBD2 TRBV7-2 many CASSSWGGVQETQYF TGTGCCAGCAGCTCCTGGGGAGGGGTGCAAGAGACCCAGTACTTC
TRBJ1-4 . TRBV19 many CASSRDSLDGLFF TGTGCCAGTTCCCGGGACTCCTTGGATGGACTGTTTTTT
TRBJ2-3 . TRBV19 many CASSIAGPDTQYF TGTGCCAGTAGTATAGCGGGGCCCGATACGCAGTATTTT
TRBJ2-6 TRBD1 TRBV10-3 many CAISAYRGPSGANVLTF TGTGCCATCAGTGCGTACAGGGGGCCCTCTGGGGCCAACGTCCTGACTTTC
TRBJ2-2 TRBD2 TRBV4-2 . CASSHWTSGSEGELFF TGTGCCAGCAGCCACTGGACTAGCGGGAGCGAGGGGGAGCTGTTTTTT
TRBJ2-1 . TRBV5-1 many CASSGGLMPGNEQFF TGCGCCAGCAGCGGGGGACTCATGCCGGGCAATGAGCAGTTCTTC
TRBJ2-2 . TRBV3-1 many CASSARGGWGHTGELFF TGTGCCAGCAGCGCCCGAGGTGGCTGGGGACACACCGGGGAGCTGTTTTTT
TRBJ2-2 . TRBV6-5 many CASSFQANTGELFF TGTGCCAGCAGCTTCCAGGCGAACACCGGGGAGCTGTTTTTT
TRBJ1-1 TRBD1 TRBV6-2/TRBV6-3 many CASSGIRGRGEAFF TGTGCCAGCAGTGGAATCAGGGGGAGAGGTGAAGCTTTCTTT
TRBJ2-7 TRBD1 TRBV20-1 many CSARDQGAFQEQYF TGCAGTGCTAGAGATCAGGGGGCTTTTCAAGAGCAGTACTTC
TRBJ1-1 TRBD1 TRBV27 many CASSISTGRTEAFF TGTGCCAGCAGTATATCGACAGGGCGGACTGAAGCTTTCTTT
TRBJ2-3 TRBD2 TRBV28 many CASSSPAGESTDTQYF TGTGCCAGCAGTTCCCCAGCGGGGGAGAGCACAGATACGCAGTATTTT
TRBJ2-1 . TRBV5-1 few CASSSNSPNNEQFF TGCGCCAGCAGCTCCAACTCACCGAACAATGAGCAGTTCTTC
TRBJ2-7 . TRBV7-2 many CASSMLNEQYF TGTGCCAGCAGCATGTTAAACGAGCAGTACTTC
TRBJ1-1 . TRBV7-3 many CASSPGNLFGKAFF TGTGCCAGCAGCCCCGGGAACCTCTTTGGAAAAGCTTTCTTT
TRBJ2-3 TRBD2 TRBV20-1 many CSARGRGSGSTDTQYF TGCAGTGCTAGAGGTCGGGGTAGCGGGAGCACAGATACGCAGTATTTT
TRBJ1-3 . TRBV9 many CASSEWGSGNTIYF TGTGCCAGCAGCGAATGGGGCTCTGGAAACACCATATATTTT
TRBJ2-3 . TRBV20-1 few CSADIGDTQYF TGCAGTGCGGATATAGGGGATACGCAGTATTTT
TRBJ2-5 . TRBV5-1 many CASRLGGSETQYF TGCGCCAGCAGATTGGGGGGATCAGAGACCCAGTACTTC
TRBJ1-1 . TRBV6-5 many CASSSLKNTEAFF TGTGCCAGCAGCAGCTTAAAGAACACTGAAGCTTTCTTT
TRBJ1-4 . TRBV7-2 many CASSSGALEKLFF TGTGCCAGCAGCTCGGGGGCCCTTGAAAAACTGTTTTTT
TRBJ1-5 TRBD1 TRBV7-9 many CASSPGTGFTQHF TGTGCCAGCAGCCCCGGGACAGGATTCACCCAGCATTTT
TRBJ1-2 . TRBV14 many CASSTTGYGGYTF TGTGCCAGCAGCACTACAGGGTATGGTGGCTACACCTTC
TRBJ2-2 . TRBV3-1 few CASSQGAGNMGELFF TGTGCCAGCAGCCAAGGGGCAGGGAACATGGGGGAGCTGTTTTTT
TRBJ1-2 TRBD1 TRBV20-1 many CSAGRGLTGVGYTF TGCAGTGCTGGGAGAGGACTGACAGGGGTCGGCTACACCTTC
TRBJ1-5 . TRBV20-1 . CSARVGDQPQHF TGCAGTGCTAGAGTTGGGGATCAGCCCCAGCATTTT